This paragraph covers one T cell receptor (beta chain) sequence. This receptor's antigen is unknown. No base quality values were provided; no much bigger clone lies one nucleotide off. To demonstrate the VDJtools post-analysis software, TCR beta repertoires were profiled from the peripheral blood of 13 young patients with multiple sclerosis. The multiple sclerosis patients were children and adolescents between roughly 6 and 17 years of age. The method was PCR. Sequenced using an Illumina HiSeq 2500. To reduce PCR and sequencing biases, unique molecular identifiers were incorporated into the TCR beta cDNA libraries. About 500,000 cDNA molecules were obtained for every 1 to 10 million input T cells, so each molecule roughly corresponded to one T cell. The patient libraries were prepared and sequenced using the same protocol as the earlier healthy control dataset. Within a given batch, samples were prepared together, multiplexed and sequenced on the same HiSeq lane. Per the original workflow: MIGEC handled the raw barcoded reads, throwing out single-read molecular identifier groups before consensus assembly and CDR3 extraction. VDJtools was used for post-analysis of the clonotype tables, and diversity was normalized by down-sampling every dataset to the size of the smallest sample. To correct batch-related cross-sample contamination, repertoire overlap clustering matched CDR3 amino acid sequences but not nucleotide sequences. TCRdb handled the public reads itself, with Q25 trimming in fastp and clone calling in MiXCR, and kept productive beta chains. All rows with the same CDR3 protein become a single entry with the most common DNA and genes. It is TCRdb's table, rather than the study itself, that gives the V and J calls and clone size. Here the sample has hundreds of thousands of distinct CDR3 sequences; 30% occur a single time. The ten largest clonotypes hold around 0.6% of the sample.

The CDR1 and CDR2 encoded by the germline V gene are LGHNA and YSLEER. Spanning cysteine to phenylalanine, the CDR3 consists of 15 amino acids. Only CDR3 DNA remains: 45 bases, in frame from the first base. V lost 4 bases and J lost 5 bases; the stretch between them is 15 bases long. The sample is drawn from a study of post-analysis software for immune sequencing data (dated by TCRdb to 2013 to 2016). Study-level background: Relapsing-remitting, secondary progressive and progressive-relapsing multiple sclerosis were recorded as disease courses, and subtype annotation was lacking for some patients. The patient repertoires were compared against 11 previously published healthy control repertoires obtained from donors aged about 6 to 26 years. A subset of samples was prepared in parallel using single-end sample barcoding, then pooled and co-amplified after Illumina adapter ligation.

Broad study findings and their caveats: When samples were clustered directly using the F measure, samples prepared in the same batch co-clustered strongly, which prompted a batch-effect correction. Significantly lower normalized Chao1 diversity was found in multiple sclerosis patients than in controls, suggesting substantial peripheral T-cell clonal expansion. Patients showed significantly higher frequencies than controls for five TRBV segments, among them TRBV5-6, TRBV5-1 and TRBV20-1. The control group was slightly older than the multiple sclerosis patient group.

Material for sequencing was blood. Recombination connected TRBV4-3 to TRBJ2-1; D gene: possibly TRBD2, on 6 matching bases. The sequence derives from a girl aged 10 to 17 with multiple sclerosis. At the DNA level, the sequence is TGCGCCAGCAGCCGGGTTGGGGAGGTCCACAATGAGCAGTTCTTC. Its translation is CASSRVGEVHNEQFF.